A single sample gave rise to the 21 T cell receptor beta chains below, sequenced in a study of blood T cell repertoires in COVID-19. Sequencing used immunoSEQ multiplex PCR; TCRdb keeps in-frame clones, though not all of them. This repertoire shows roughly 200,000 clones, 90% found once; its top ten account for roughly 0.6%. The sequenced sample consisted of peripheral blood. All receptors come from a man in his fifties with acute or convalescent COVID-19.

The rearrangement joins TRBV7-2 to TRBJ1-6; D may be TRBD1 (5 bases). The germline V gene encodes CDR1 SGHTA and CDR2 FQGNSA. V shed 5 bases and J shed 3 bases, with 11 bases lying between them. The CDR3 length is 15 residues. The CDR3, as DNA: TGTGCCAGCAGCCTAAGACAGTTCTATAATTCACCCCTCCACTTT. The encoded protein is CASSLRQFYNSPLHF.

The CDR3 DNA sequence: TGTGCCAGCAGCTTGGGTGGGGCTTGGATCACTGAAGCTTTCTTT. Translated, it gives CASSLGGAWITEAFF. V and J are TRBV5-8 and TRBJ1-1, with a tentative D call TRBD1 (5 bases). Germline V gene data show CDR1 as SGHTS and CDR2 as YDEGEE. CDR3 size: 15 residues. V lost 0 bases and J lost 4, with 13 bases in between.

The gene calls are TRBV6-5 and TRBJ2-4; 9 nucleotides match TRBD1. CDR1 is MNHEY, CDR2 SVGAGI, per germline. The V gene end was trimmed by 11 bases and the J gene end by 9 bases; junction bases not matched to a gene: 8. This CDR3 contains 12 residues. The CDR3 here is CACWDRETIQYF. The CDR3 bases are TGTGCCTGTTGGGACAGGGAAACCATTCAGTACTTC.

The chain recombines TRBV25-1 with TRBJ1-2; no reliable D call. CDR1 is MGHDK, CDR2 SYGVNS, per germline. This CDR3 contains 14 residues. The V and J ends lost 0 bases and 2 bases respectively, with 7 bases between them. The chain's CDR3 is CASSEYHGNYGYTF. DNA of the CDR3: TGTGCCAGCAGTGAATATCACGGGAACTATGGCTACACCTTC.

CDR3 loop: CASSFGSGMSYEQYF. DNA of the CDR3: TGTGCCAGCAGCTTTGGTAGCGGGATGAGCTACGAGCAGTACTTC. The genes are TRBV9 and TRBJ2-7, with 8 bases that match TRBD2. Trimming at V came to 4 bases and at J to 3 bases, leaving 9 bases not matched to a gene. CDR3 length: 15 amino acids. Germline values: CDR1 SGDLS, CDR2 YYNGEE. The full variable domain, rest sourced from reference TRBV9 and TRBJ2-7, is DSGVTQTPKHLITATGQRVTLRCSPRSGDLSVYWYQQSLDQGLQFLIQYYNGEERAKGNILERFSAQQFPDLHSELNLSSLELGDSALYFCASSFGSGMSYEQYFGPGTRLTVT.

This sequence joins TRBV19 and TRBJ1-5; possible D gene TRBD1, 5 bases. Germline CDR1 and CDR2: LNHDA and SQIVND (reference sequence). V lost 5 bases, J lost 0 bases, and 11 bases lay in between. The CDR3 runs 15 residues. CDR3 sequence reads: CASSLTAYSNQPQHF. In nucleotides, the CDR3 is TGTGCCAGTAGTTTGACAGCTTATAGCAATCAGCCCCAGCATTTT.

V is TRBV19 and J is TRBJ2-2, with D tentatively TRBD2 (6 bases). The CDR3 has 15 residues. V gave up 5 bases and J gave up 0 bases, with 10 bases separating them. Germline V gene data show CDR1 as LNHDA and CDR2 as SQIVND (reference sequence). CDR3 residues: CASSGRGPNTGELFF. The CDR3 nucleotides read TGTGCCAGTAGTGGGCGGGGCCCGAACACCGGGGAGCTGTTTTTT.

The chain uses TRBV3-1 (or the pseudogene TRBV3-2) and TRBJ2-3; D is possibly TRBD1 (5 bases). Germline lookup yields CDR1 LGHDT and CDR2 YNNKEL (reference sequence). V was pared by 4 bases and J by 4 bases, with 15 bases between. The CDR3 is 15 amino acids. In DNA, the CDR3 is TGTGCCAGCAGCCTGGCCCGGACAACCGCAGATACGCAGTATTTT. Translation: CASSLARTTADTQYF.

The V call is TRBV18, the J call TRBJ2-5; no firm D call. The CDR3 has 14 residues. Per the germline V gene, CDR1 is KGHSH and CDR2 is LQKENI. V gave up 3 bases and J gave up 1 base, with 9 bases separating them. The CDR3: CASSPLNFQETQYF. CDR3 coding DNA: TGTGCCAGCTCACCTTTGAACTTCCAAGAGACCCAGTACTTC.

This chain connects TRBV12-3 or TRBV12-4 to TRBJ2-7, with 8 bases aligning to TRBD1. The length of the CDR3 is 12 residues. J gave up 9 bases and V 6 bases, and 7 bases lay outside the gene matches. CDR3: CASSPDRVRQYF. The CDR3 DNA sequence: TGTGCCAGCAGCCCGGACAGGGTACGGCAGTACTTC.

The V call is TRBV27, the J call TRBJ2-3; possibly TRBD1 for D (6 bases). Germline lookup yields CDR1 MNHEY and CDR2 SMNVEV (reference sequence). The V and J ends lost 8 bases and 0 bases respectively, with 12 bases between them. This CDR3 comprises 14 residues. The CDR3 DNA reads as TGTGCCAGCGCACAGGGATTTAGCACAGATACGCAGTATTTT. Translated: CASAQGFSTDTQYF.

The rearrangement links TRBV3-1 (or the pseudogene TRBV3-2) to TRBJ1-5; tentative D call: TRBD1 (6 bases). Between the trimmed V and J ends, which lost 3 bases and 5 bases, there was a span of 14 bases. Germline V CDR1 and CDR2: LGHDT, YNNKEL (reference sequence). The CDR3 is made up of 15 amino acids. The DNA of the CDR3 is TGTGCCAGCAGCCAGGGAGGGGGGAGTCATCAGCCCCAGCATTTT. Translation: CASSQGGGSHQPQHF.

V is TRBV29-1 and J is TRBJ2-3; the match to TRBD2 covers 8 bases. The junction had 8 bases not matched to a gene; V was cut back by 6 bases and J by 3 bases. The CDR3 covers 14 residues. Germline CDR1 reads SQVTM; CDR2 reads ANQGSEA. The CDR3 sequence: CSVGKTSETDTQYF. DNA for the CDR3: TGCAGCGTCGGGAAGACTAGCGAAACAGATACGCAGTATTTT.

The V gene is TRBV20-1, the J gene TRBJ2-7; D is undetermined. V gave up 3 bases and J gave up 3 bases, with 6 bases separating them. The germline gives CDR1 DFQATT, CDR2 SNEGSKA (reference sequence). The CDR3 loop spans 11 amino acids. The CDR3 sequence: CSASIFYEQYF. As DNA, the CDR3 is TGCAGTGCTAGTATCTTCTACGAGCAGTACTTC.

V usage is TRBV11-2 and J usage is TRBJ2-1, with 7 nucleotides matching TRBD2. This CDR3 spans 13 amino acids. The germline V gene has CDR1 SGHAT and CDR2 FQNNGV. Trimming took 4 bases from V and 8 from J; bases not matched to a gene: 5. The chain's CDR3 is CASSSGLGYEQFF. The CDR3 DNA is TGTGCCAGCAGCTCCGGACTAGGCTATGAGCAGTTCTTC.

V gene TRBV27 combines with J gene TRBJ1-5; TRBD1 matches 7 bases. Germline values: CDR1 MNHEY, CDR2 SMNVEV (reference sequence). The CDR3 sequence is 14 residues long. The junction had 7 bases not matched to a gene; V was cut back by 2 bases and J by 9 bases. Here the CDR3 reads CASSLRGQGPPQHF. CDR3 in DNA: TGTGCCAGCAGTTTAAGGGGGCAGGGGCCGCCCCAGCATTTT.

The chain couples TRBV7-9 to TRBJ1-6, with D unclear. The CDR3 sequence is 15 residues long. Trimming stripped 1 base from V and 7 bases from J, with 11 bases between. CDR1 and CDR2 (germline): SEHNR, FQNEAQ (reference sequence). The CDR3 protein is CASSLGSTENSPLHF. CDR3 in DNA: TGTGCCAGCAGCTTAGGATCAACAGAGAATTCACCCCTCCACTTT.

V usage is TRBV3-1 (or the pseudogene TRBV3-2) and J usage is TRBJ1-1; TRBD1 matches 8 bases. The CDR3 has 15 amino acids. Germline V gene sequence: CDR1 LGHDT, CDR2 YNNKEL (reference sequence). Trimming removed 3 bases from V and 4 bases from J; junction bases left unmatched: 7. The CDR3 bases are TGTGCCAGCAGCCACAGGGGGCGCAAGGGCACTGAAGCTTTCTTT. Translation gives CASSHRGRKGTEAFF.

This chain links TRBV27 with TRBJ2-1; the match to TRBD2 covers 10 bases. V trimming: 6 bases; J trimming: 3 bases; junction bases outside the gene matches: 8. The germline V gene encodes CDR1 MNHEY and CDR2 SMNVEV (reference sequence). The CDR3 totals 16 residues. The CDR3 loop is CASRHRLAGIYNEQFF. CDR3 in DNA: TGTGCCAGCAGGCATAGACTAGCGGGTATCTACAATGAGCAGTTCTTC.

V and J are TRBV7-9 and TRBJ2-3, with no clear D. In germline, CDR1 is SEHNR, CDR2 FQNEAQ (reference sequence). The CDR3 runs 13 residues. V was trimmed by 5 bases and J by 4 bases, leaving 10 bases between them. This CDR3 is CASSPDSADTQYF. The DNA for the CDR3 is TGTGCCAGCAGCCCAGACTCGGCAGATACGCAGTATTTT.

The rearrangement uses TRBV3-1 (or the pseudogene TRBV3-2) and TRBJ1-2; D is possibly TRBD1 (5 bases). Trimming cost V 1 base and J 4 bases, with 13 bases left between them. Germline V gene lookup returns CDR1 LGHDT and CDR2 YNNKEL (reference sequence). This CDR3 region has 15 residues. The CDR3 DNA follows: TGTGCCAGCAGCCAAGGCCAGGGCTCGATCTATGGCTACACCTTC. Its protein product is CASSQGQGSIYGYTF.